The 6 T cell receptor beta chains reported below all come from one sample, sequenced in a study of T cell repertoires in cytomegalovirus infection. No cognate antigen is known for these TCRs. From the reads, TCRdb called clonotypes with MiXCR, one entry per CDR3 protein. The sample records about 920,000 distinct CDR3 sequences, less than 35% being singletons. The sample in question was cultured CD8+ T cells from PBMCs, obtained from culture after CMV antigen stimulation. Receptor source: a human donor in good health (CMV status not recorded). Some clones in this sample may be carry-over from other donors' samples.

The chain carries TRBV7-2 and TRBJ2-7, with 9 bases identical to TRBD2. This CDR3 has 16 amino acids. The J segment lost 5 bases and the V segment lost 4 bases, leaving 12 bases of the junction unmatched. CDR1 and CDR2 from the germline V gene are SGHTA and FQGNSA. This CDR3 is CASSYRGRGGWDEQYF. CDR3 bases: TGTGCCAGCAGCTACCGAGGGCGGGGGGGCTGGGACGAGCAGTACTTC.

This chain links TRBV25-1 with TRBJ1-2; D unclear. Germline CDR1 reads MGHDK; CDR2 reads SYGVNS. The CDR3 covers 13 residues. The V gene lost 8 bases and the J gene lost 8 bases, with 18 bases spanning the gap. The CDR3 coding sequence is TGTGCCAGCGTGGGCCCATGGTTAGAGGGCTACACCTTC. Translation: CASVGPWLEGYTF.

The chain is built from TRBV27 and TRBJ1-1; 7 bases agree with TRBD1. The germline CDR1 and CDR2 sequences are MNHEY and SMNVEV (reference sequence). V shed 7 bases and J 4 bases; nucleotides not matched to a gene: 15. The CDR3 sequence is 16 residues long. CDR3 in amino acids: CASKLVAAGGGTEAFF. In nucleotides, the CDR3 is TGTGCCAGCAAATTGGTGGCGGCAGGGGGTGGCACTGAAGCTTTCTTT.

The genes are TRBV19 and TRBJ1-2; 8 bases line up with TRBD1. Germline CDR1 and CDR2: LNHDA and SQIVND (reference sequence). The CDR3 sequence is 14 residues long. V lost 1 base to trimming and J lost 5 bases; unmatched junction nucleotides: 3. The CDR3 is CASSIGTGSYGYTF. The CDR3 nucleotides are TGTGCCAGTAGTATAGGGACAGGGTCTTATGGCTACACCTTC.

V and J are TRBV2 and TRBJ2-5; 8 nucleotides line up with TRBD2. CDR3 length equals 16 residues. The J segment lost 1 base and the V segment lost 7 bases, leaving 11 bases of the junction unmatched. CDR1 SNHLY and CDR2 FYNNEI come from the germline V gene. The CDR3 here is CASKMGTRGSQETQYF. DNA for the CDR3: TGTGCCAGCAAAATGGGGACTAGGGGCTCCCAAGAGACCCAGTACTTC.

The V and J genes are TRBV2 and TRBJ2-7; D is uncertain. The CDR3 runs to 16 residues. Germline V gene lookup returns CDR1 SNHLY and CDR2 FYNNEI. V was trimmed by 4 bases and J by 1 base, leaving 17 bases between them. The CDR3, as DNA: TGTGCCAGCAGTGCGACCTCAACAGTGACTTCCTACGAGCAGTACGTC. Encoded protein: CASSATSTVTSYEQYV.